In its sample, the clone carrying this TCR beta chain was seen a few times. What it binds is unknown. These data are taken from a study of T-cell reconstitution after alpha-beta-depleted transplantation in children. Study-level results: Reportedly, only several hundred clones from non-depleted graft cells drove alpha-beta T-cell counts at about two months.

The authors prepared the TCRbeta library with unique molecular identifiers. TCRdb ran MiXCR on the PCR reads and lists one entry per CDR3 protein. Of a few hundred thousand distinct CDR3 sequences listed, roughly 13% were seen once; the top ten hold 2% to 2.5%. Looked up from germline, CDR1 is LNHNV and CDR2 is YYDKDF (reference sequence). CDR3 length equals 16 residues. Losses at the gene ends were 0 bases for V and 6 bases for J; bases not matched to a gene: 10. The source of this sequence is a male patient younger than 18 who had a stem cell transplant for acute myeloid leukemia, so the T cells may come from the graft donor. The sequences come from PBMCs, mostly from graft donor cells, collected 360 days after TCRalphabeta/CD19-depleted stem cell transplant. The J gene is TRBJ2-7, the V gene TRBV15; 8 nucleotides match TRBD2. CDR3 nucleotide sequence: TGTGCCACCAGCAGAGATGACCCGGGACTAGTGGGCGAGCAGTACTTC. Translating it yields CATSRDDPGLVGEQYF.